One sample yielded the 21 T cell receptor beta chains listed below, sequenced in a study of blood T cell repertoires in COVID-19. Only in-frame clones appear in the TCRdb table, and some are missing; sequencing was by immunoSEQ multiplex PCR. The sample holds around 300,000 clones, roughly 88% seen once. Source material: peripheral blood. The receptors derive from a woman aged 25-40 years with COVID-19, enrolled during active disease.

The chain combines TRBV2 with TRBJ2-7; TRBD1 might be the D (5 bases). This CDR3 is 16 amino acids long. The V end lost 0 bases, the J end lost 3 bases, and 15 bases lay between the germline ends. Germline CDR1 reads SNHLY; CDR2 reads FYNNEI. The CDR3 nucleotides read TGTGCCAGCAGTGAAGCGCTTCAGGGTGCCAACTACGAGCAGTACGTC. Encoded protein: CASSEALQGANYEQYV.

The CDR3 region has the DNA TGCGCCAGCAGCCAAGAGAGGGTAGATTCACCCCTCCACTTT. Translating gives CASSQERVDSPLHF. This chain joins TRBV4-1 and TRBJ1-6; no reliable D call. Trimming removed 0 bases from V and 8 bases from J, with 8 bases in between. The CDR3 extends over 14 amino acids. In germline, CDR1 is MGHRA, CDR2 YSYEKL.

The V gene is TRBV9, the J gene TRBJ2-5; TRBD1 matches 7 bases. In germline, CDR1 is SGDLS, CDR2 YYNGEE. The V and J ends lost 0 bases and 5 bases, in that order; junction bases with no gene match: 7. The CDR3 is 15 residues long. CDR3 amino acids: CASSVETGIGETQYF. Here the CDR3 DNA reads TGTGCCAGCAGCGTAGAGACAGGGATTGGGGAGACCCAGTACTTC.

The chain has TRBV18 and TRBJ2-2, with a possible D match to TRBD2 (5 bases). The CDR3 runs 16 residues. CDR1 is KGHSH and CDR2 is LQKENI in the germline V gene. V gave up 3 bases and J gave up 3 bases, with 14 bases separating them. CDR3 nucleotide sequence: TGTGCCAGCTCACCCTTCGGCGGGTCCGACACCGGGGAGCTGTTTTTT. It translates to CASSPFGGSDTGELFF.

This sequence joins TRBV6-5 and TRBJ1-1; unclear D gene. V was clipped by 6 bases and J by 1 base, with 9 bases between them. CDR3 length: 13 residues. Germline CDR1 reads MNHEY; CDR2 reads SVGAGI. Written as DNA, the CDR3 is TGTGCCAGCAGACTCACCGCGAACACTGAAGCTTTCTTT. Its protein product is CASRLTANTEAFF.

V and J are TRBV7-2 and TRBJ2-1, with 8 bases that match TRBD1. CDR3 length: 15 residues. Germline V gene data show CDR1 as SGHTA and CDR2 as FQGNSA. The V segment lost 5 bases and the J segment 5 bases; nucleotides outside the gene matches: 8. CDR3 region: CASSPGGGRDNEQFF. The CDR3 coding sequence is TGTGCCAGCAGCCCAGGGGGCGGGCGAGACAATGAGCAGTTCTTC.

CDR3 in DNA: TGTGCCAGCAGTCGACAGGGCTTCGCTGGAAACACCATATATTTT. Its protein product is CASSRQGFAGNTIYF. The chain uses TRBV6-5 and TRBJ1-3; TRBD1 matches at 7 bases. This CDR3 comprises 15 residues. The germline V gene has CDR1 MNHEY and CDR2 SVGAGI. V lost 5 bases to trimming and J lost 2 bases; unmatched junction nucleotides: 6.

This chain joins TRBV11-1 and TRBJ2-3; D is perhaps TRBD2 (6 bases). From germline, CDR1 is SGHAT and CDR2 FQDESV (reference sequence). This CDR3 contains 15 residues. Trimming cost V 2 bases and J 2 bases, with 11 bases left between them. DNA for the CDR3: TGTGCCAGCAGCTTAAGGGGAGGCCCCACAGATACGCAGTATTTT. Translation: CASSLRGGPTDTQYF.

This chain links TRBV28 with TRBJ2-6; D possibly corresponds to TRBD1 (6 bases). CDR1 is MDHEN and CDR2 is SYDVKM in the germline V gene. V was pared by 5 bases and J by 2 bases, with 10 bases between. The CDR3 is 15 residues long. The CDR3 DNA sequence: TGTGCCAGCAGTACAGGGAAGGCTGGGGCCAACGTCCTGACTTTC. This gives the protein CASSTGKAGANVLTF.

V and J are TRBV5-8 and TRBJ1-3; a possible D gene is TRBD1 (6 bases). V dropped 4 bases and J dropped 4 bases, with 12 bases sitting between them. The germline gives CDR1 SGHTS, CDR2 YDEGEE. This CDR3 has 14 residues. The DNA of the CDR3 is TGTGCCAGCAGCCGGCGGACAGCAGGAAACACCATATATTTT. This codes for CASSRRTAGNTIYF.

CDR3 nucleotide sequence: TGTGCCAGCAGCCCAAATCCATCGGGGAACACTGAAGCTTTCTTT. Translation: CASSPNPSGNTEAFF. The chain combines TRBV3-1 (or the pseudogene TRBV3-2) with TRBJ1-1, with D uncertain. Germline CDR1 and CDR2: LGHDT and YNNKEL (reference sequence). The CDR3 extends over 15 amino acids. V dropped 4 bases and J dropped 1 base, with 13 bases sitting between them.

The chain combines TRBV2 with TRBJ1-6; the match to TRBD1 covers 8 bases. The V and J ends lost 1 base and 6 bases, in that order; junction bases with no gene match: 2. This CDR3 spans 15 amino acids. CDR1 is SNHLY and CDR2 is FYNNEI in the germline V gene. Here the CDR3 reads CASSEGDRFNSPLHF. CDR3 nucleotide sequence: TGTGCCAGCAGTGAAGGGGACAGGTTTAATTCACCCCTCCACTTT.

The V and J genes are TRBV19 and TRBJ2-5, with 8 nucleotides matching TRBD1. Per the germline V gene, CDR1 is LNHDA and CDR2 is SQIVND (reference sequence). The CDR3 is 15 residues long. The junction had 8 bases not matched to a gene; V was cut back by 4 bases and J by 4 bases. As DNA, the CDR3 is TGTGCCAGTAGTACCTACGGACAGGGTTCAGAGACCCAGTACTTC. Its protein product is CASSTYGQGSETQYF.

The V and J genes are TRBV6-5 and TRBJ2-7; D unclear. Trimming took 6 bases from V and 4 from J, leaving 13 bases between them. From germline, CDR1 is MNHEY and CDR2 SVGAGI. This CDR3 spans 13 amino acids. CDR3 nucleotide sequence: TGTGCCAGCAGCACAATGCTAGAGTACGAGCAGTACGTC. It encodes CASSTMLEYEQYV.

This rearrangement joins TRBV9 to TRBJ1-2; D is perhaps TRBD1 (6 bases). CDR3 length: 15 amino acids. From germline, CDR1 is SGDLS and CDR2 YYNGEE. Trimming left V 3 bases short and J 5 bases short, with 17 bases between. Here the CDR3 reads CASSGLNEGGYGYTF. The CDR3 bases are TGTGCCAGCAGCGGGTTAAACGAGGGGGGGTATGGCTACACCTTC.

The gene calls are TRBV23-1 and TRBJ1-5; possibly TRBD1 for D (5 bases). TRBV23-1 is sorted into the ORF group, with uncertain function. The V end was cut by 0 bases, the J end by 5 bases, with 8 bases between. The CDR3 has 14 amino acids. The chain's CDR3 is CASSQSATDQPQHF. The CDR3 coding sequence is TGCGCCAGCAGTCAATCAGCGACAGATCAGCCCCAGCATTTT.

This chain uses TRBV2 with TRBJ1-5, with D tentatively TRBD1 (6 bases). Germline V CDR1 and CDR2: SNHLY, FYNNEI. Trimming took 6 bases from V and 5 from J, leaving 17 bases between them. The CDR3 consists of 15 residues. The DNA for the CDR3 is TGTGCCAGCAGAGGGCTGGGGGCGGGTGATCAGCCCCAGCATTTT. This translates into CASRGLGAGDQPQHF.

Here the CDR3 DNA reads TGTGCCACCCAGGGCAGGTCGTGGGAGACCCAGTACTTC. Amino acid sequence: CATQGRSWETQYF. The J gene is TRBJ2-5, the V gene TRBV2; D might be TRBD1 (5 bases). The length of the CDR3 is 13 residues. Germline CDR1 SNHLY, CDR2 FYNNEI. Trimming left V 10 bases short and J 5 bases short, with 17 bases between.

The rearrangement uses TRBV5-4 and TRBJ1-2; 8 bases map to TRBD1. Trimming at V came to 4 bases and at J to 7 bases, leaving 12 bases not matched to a gene. The length of the CDR3 is 15 residues. Germline V CDR1 and CDR2: SGHNT, YYREEE (reference sequence). In nucleotides, the CDR3 is TGTGCCAGCAGCCTCCCGCAGCAGGGGGCGGGTGGCTACACCTTC. As protein: CASSLPQQGAGGYTF.

This CDR3 is CASSYGKGGGSPLHF. The CDR3 coding sequence is TGCGCCAGCAGCTACGGAAAGGGTGGAGGTTCACCCCTCCACTTT. The chain recombines TRBV4-1 with TRBJ1-6, with D hard to call. Trimming cost V 5 bases and J 9 bases, with 17 bases left between them. CDR3 length: 15 amino acids. From germline, CDR1 is MGHRA and CDR2 YSYEKL.

The rearrangement uses TRBV19 and TRBJ2-6; tentatively, D is TRBD2 (6 bases). From germline, CDR1 is LNHDA and CDR2 SQIVND (reference sequence). CDR3 length equals 15 residues. Trimming cost V 7 bases and J 4 bases, with 14 bases left between them. The CDR3 is CASMDGAGGANVLTF. CDR3 nucleotide sequence: TGTGCCAGTATGGATGGGGCGGGAGGGGCCAACGTCCTGACTTTC.